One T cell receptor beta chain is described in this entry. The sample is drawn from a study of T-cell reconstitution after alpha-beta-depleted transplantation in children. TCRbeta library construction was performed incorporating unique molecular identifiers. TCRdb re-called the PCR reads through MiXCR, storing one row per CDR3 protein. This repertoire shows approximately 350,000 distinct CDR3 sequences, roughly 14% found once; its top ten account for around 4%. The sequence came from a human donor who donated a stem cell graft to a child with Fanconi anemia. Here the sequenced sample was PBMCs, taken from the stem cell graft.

In nucleotides, the CDR3 is TGTGCCAGCAGTTTCCCAGGGGTTGGGACTGAAGCTTTCTTT. Protein product: CASSFPGVGTEAFF. The chain links TRBV28 to TRBJ1-1; D is possibly TRBD1 (6 bases). Germline assignment: CDR1 MDHEN and CDR2 SYDVKM. V lost 3 bases and J lost 5, with 13 bases in between. The CDR3 is 14 residues long.